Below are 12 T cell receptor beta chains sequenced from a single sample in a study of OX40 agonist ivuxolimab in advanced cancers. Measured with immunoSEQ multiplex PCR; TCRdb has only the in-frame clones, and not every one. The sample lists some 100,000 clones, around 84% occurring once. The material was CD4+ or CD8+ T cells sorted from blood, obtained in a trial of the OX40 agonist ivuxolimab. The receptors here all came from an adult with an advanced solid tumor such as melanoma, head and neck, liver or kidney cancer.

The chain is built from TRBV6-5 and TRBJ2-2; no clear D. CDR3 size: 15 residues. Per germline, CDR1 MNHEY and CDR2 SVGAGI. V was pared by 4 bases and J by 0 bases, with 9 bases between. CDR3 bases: TGTGCCAGCAGTTTAAGAGATCCGAACACCGGGGAGCTGTTTTTT. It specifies CASSLRDPNTGELFF.

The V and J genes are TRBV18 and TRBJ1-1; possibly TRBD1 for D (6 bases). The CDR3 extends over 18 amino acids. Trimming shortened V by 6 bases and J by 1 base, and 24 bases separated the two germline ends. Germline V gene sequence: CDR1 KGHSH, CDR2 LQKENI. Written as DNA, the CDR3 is TGTGCCAGCTCCCCCTTAAGCACTTATACAGGGACGAACACTGAAGCTTTCTTT. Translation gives CASSPLSTYTGTNTEAFF.

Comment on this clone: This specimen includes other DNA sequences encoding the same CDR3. CDR3 coding DNA: TGTGCCAGCAGTTCCACAGGGGGACCCTACGAGCAGTACTTC. This translates into CASSSTGGPYEQYF. The rearrangement joins TRBV27 to TRBJ2-7, with TRBD1 matching over 8 bases. V lost 4 bases, J lost 2 bases, and 4 bases stayed unmatched. The CDR3 consists of 14 residues. Germline V gene lookup returns CDR1 MNHEY and CDR2 SMNVEV (reference sequence).

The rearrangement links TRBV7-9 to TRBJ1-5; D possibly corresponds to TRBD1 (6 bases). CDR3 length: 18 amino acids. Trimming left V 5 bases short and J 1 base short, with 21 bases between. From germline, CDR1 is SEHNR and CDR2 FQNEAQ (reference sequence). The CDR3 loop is CASSLPLRGPWSNQPQHF. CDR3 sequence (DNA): TGTGCCAGCAGCCTCCCCCTCAGGGGCCCATGGAGCAATCAGCCCCAGCATTTT.

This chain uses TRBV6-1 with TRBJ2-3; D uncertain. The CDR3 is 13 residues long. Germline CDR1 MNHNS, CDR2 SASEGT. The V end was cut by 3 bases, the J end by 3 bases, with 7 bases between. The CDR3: CASSEVWTDTQYF. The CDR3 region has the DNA TGTGCCAGCAGTGAGGTTTGGACAGATACGCAGTATTTT.

This chain's CDR3 is CASSWGTGVNQPQHF. CDR3 nucleotides: TGCGCCAGCAGCTGGGGGACAGGGGTGAATCAGCCCCAGCATTTT. This chain connects TRBV5-1 to TRBJ1-5; 10 nucleotides align to TRBD1. CDR1 is SGHRS and CDR2 is YFSETQ in the germline V gene. This CDR3 comprises 15 residues. The V gene end was trimmed by 3 bases and the J gene end by 4 bases; junction bases not matched to a gene: 4.

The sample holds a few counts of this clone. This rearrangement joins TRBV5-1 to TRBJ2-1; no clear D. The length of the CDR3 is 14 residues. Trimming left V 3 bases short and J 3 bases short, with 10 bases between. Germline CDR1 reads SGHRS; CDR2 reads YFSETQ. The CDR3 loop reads CASSSSEYYNEQFF. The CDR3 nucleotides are TGCGCCAGCAGCTCCTCCGAATACTACAATGAGCAGTTCTTC.

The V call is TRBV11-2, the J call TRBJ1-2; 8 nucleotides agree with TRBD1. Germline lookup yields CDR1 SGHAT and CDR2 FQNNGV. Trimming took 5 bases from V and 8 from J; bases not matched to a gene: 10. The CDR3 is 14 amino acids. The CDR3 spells CASSPDRDREGYTF. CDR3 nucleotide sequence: TGTGCCAGCAGCCCGGACAGGGATCGAGAAGGCTACACCTTC.

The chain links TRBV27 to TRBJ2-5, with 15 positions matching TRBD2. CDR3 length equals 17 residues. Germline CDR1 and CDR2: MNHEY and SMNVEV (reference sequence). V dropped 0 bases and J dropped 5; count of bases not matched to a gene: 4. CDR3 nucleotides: TGTGCCAGCAGTTTATCTGAGGGGACTAGCGGGAGGGAGACCCAGTACTTC. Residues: CASSLSEGTSGRETQYF.

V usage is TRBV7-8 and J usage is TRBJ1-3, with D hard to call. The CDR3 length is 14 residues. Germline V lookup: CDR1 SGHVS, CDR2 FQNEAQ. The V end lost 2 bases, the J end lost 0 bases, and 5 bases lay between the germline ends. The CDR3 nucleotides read TGTGCCAGCAGCTTAACTGGCTCTGGAAACACCATATATTTT. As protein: CASSLTGSGNTIYF. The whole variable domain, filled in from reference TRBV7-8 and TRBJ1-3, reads GAGVSQSPRYKVAKRGQDVALRCDPISGHVSLFWYQQALGQGPEFLTYFQNEAQLDKSGLPSDRFFAERPEGSVSTLKIQRTQQEDSAVYLCASSLTGSGNTIYFGEGSWLTVV.

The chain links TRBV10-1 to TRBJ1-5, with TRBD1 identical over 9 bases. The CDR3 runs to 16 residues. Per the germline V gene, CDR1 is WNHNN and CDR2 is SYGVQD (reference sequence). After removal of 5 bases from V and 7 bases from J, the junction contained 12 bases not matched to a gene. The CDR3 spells CASSLPDRGAKQPQHF. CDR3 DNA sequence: TGCGCCAGCAGTCTACCGGACAGGGGCGCCAAGCAGCCCCAGCATTTT.

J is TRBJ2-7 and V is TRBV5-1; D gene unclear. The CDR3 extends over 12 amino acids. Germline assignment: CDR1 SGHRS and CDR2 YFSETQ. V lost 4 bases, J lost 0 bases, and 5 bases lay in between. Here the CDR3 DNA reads TGCGCCAGCAGCGAGAGCTCCTACGAGCAGTACTTC. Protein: CASSESSYEQYF.